Listed below are T cell receptor beta chains from one sample, sequenced in a study of blood T cells in healthy people across ages. MiXCR, run by TCRdb on the 5' RACE reads, gives a single entry per CDR3 protein. The table has 1,100,000 or so distinct CDR3 sequences, 40% to 55% seen once. Input material: blood. These receptors came from a woman aged 60 to 75 in good health. Both conserved end residues are trimmed from each CDR3.

CDR3	J	V
ASSQRGITDTQY	TRBJ2-3	TRBV2
ASSNRLAGGVDTQY	TRBJ2-3	TRBV7-2
ASDRGLGKTQY	TRBJ2-5	TRBV28
AWSFEVYEQY	.	TRBV30
ASSKKMWSVRWYGYT	TRBJ1-2	TRBV21-1
ASLAGGKVGEQF	.	TRBV5-1
ASSQTSFEQF	TRBJ2-1	TRBV12-3/TRBV12-4
SYRGRFDYGYT	TRBJ1-2	TRBV20-1
SARDRSRNEQF	TRBJ2-1	TRBV20-1
AIAQGRARTYEQY	TRBJ2-7	TRBV11-2
ASTLRRGVYNEQF	TRBJ2-1	TRBV27
ASSYQPEGGHEQY	TRBJ2-7	TRBV5-1
SVGKGRRDYEQY	TRBJ2-7	TRBV29-1
AISESVAADRYEQY	TRBJ2-7	TRBV10-3
SASVETGEPYEQY	TRBJ2-7	TRBV20-1
ASSHPGLAAVEQY	TRBJ2-7	TRBV4-1
ASSHTRDNEQF	TRBJ2-1	TRBV14
AISESSGRAWRTDTQY	TRBJ2-3	TRBV10-3
ASSDLGTSEITQY	TRBJ2-3	TRBV2
ASSSPGTGVEVANYGYT	TRBJ1-2	TRBV5-1
ASSPLGLTWVGTNNEQF	TRBJ2-1	TRBV18
ASSQVRTNTHNEQF	TRBJ2-1	TRBV4-2
SVSIGTRFETQY	TRBJ2-5	TRBV29-1
ASSPSTGPEQY	.	TRBV5-1
ASSVVGGLYNEQF	TRBJ2-1	TRBV9
ASFPGTGGPEDTEAF	TRBJ1-1	TRBV5-1
ASNDGRNEQF	TRBJ2-1	TRBV12-3/TRBV12-4
SAGLGPLYGYT	TRBJ1-2	TRBV29-1
ASSQSLHTEAF	TRBJ1-1	TRBV4-2
ASSSTGGLYNEQF	TRBJ2-1	TRBV7-3
ASSNTGISPGEQY	TRBJ2-7	TRBV5-1
ASSSPSGGQVEQY	TRBJ2-5	TRBV12-3/TRBV12-4
ASSLQGPFNGEQF	TRBJ2-1	TRBV7-6
ASSLGPRAGVVNEQY	TRBJ2-7	TRBV7-6
ASSNRDGYEQY	TRBJ2-7	TRBV2
ASSTGGANVLT	TRBJ2-6	TRBV3-1
ASSPAGTDAYRRPQH	TRBJ1-5	TRBV27
ASSEMTGVYQETQY	TRBJ2-5	TRBV25-1
ASGLPLGTGANRGELF	TRBJ2-2	TRBV12-5
VSSSWTVNTEAF	TRBJ1-1	TRBV5-1
ASSRKQPQETQY	TRBJ2-5	TRBV14
SVQETDEQY	TRBJ2-7	TRBV29-1
SATPGNNYQPQH	TRBJ1-5	TRBV20-1
ASSSDGVGQETQY	TRBJ2-5	TRBV7-6
ASSLTSGRVRAKNIQY	TRBJ2-4	TRBV10-2
ASTTGDYEQY	TRBJ2-7	TRBV27
SVGDRGETQY	TRBJ2-5	TRBV29-1
ASSFAGLAGDTQY	TRBJ2-3	TRBV7-2
ASSLIASGSGNEQF	TRBJ2-1	TRBV11-2
SAPGTSGSGYNEQF	TRBJ2-1	TRBV20-1
ASSDGGNEQF	TRBJ2-1	TRBV7-9